This T cell receptor (beta chain) is drawn from a study of blood T cell repertoires in COVID-19 (dated by TCRdb to 2018 to 2020). About the full investigation: Samples from collaborators originated in the United States, Italy and Spain and spanned both the acute and convalescent phases of COVID-19. The material from the prospective study consisted of cDNA or gDNA derived from T cells, B-cell-depleted T cells, or PBMCs. Deeply sampled blood TCRbeta repertoires from subjects exposed to, actively infected with, or recovered from COVID-19 were included in the dataset. The repertoires were made available in a free public database intended to serve as a resource for research on the immune response to SARS-CoV-2. Samples came from the ongoing ImmuneRACE study (first 160 participants) plus 1,254 subjects from 6 global collaborators. Nearly every sample came with metadata listing a de-identified subject ID, COVID-19 status, age in years and sex. Where available, HLA class I and class II types were obtained from metadata supplied by the sample provider rather than from assay-based typing. What the authors observed across the whole study: The amount of clinical and demographic metadata varied by source and participant and was provided uncurated.

From the germline V gene, CDR1 is SNHLY and CDR2 is FYNNEI. Reading from cysteine to phenylalanine, the CDR3 counts 14 amino acids. CDR3 DNA is the only sequence kept; it has 42 bases, read in frame from the first base. Germline trimming amounts to 8 bases on V and 2 bases on J, with 6 as the count of junction bases outside the gene matches. TCRbeta CDR3 regions were amplified from genomic DNA by means of the immunoSEQ Assay, a bias-controlled multiplex PCR. In the paper's pipeline: The number of nucleated cells in each sample was estimated by amplification of reference gene primers within the assay. Sequence reads were collapsed and filtered to measure the absolute abundance of every unique TCRbeta CDR3 rearrangement. For each sample, productive Simpson clonality was calculated as the square root of Simpson's diversity index over productive rearrangements. TCRdb re-hosts the immuneACCESS table, in-frame sequences only. Its copies lack some clones; in the studies checked, an unresolved V gene accounts for under half of them, and the cause for the rest is not known. Clone size and the V and J calls come from that table; the DNA yielded D and trimming. A total of 540,000 or so clones appear in this sample, roughly 91% of them only once. Of the sample, about 8% falls within the top ten clones.

Concerning this clone itself: Its antigen specificity is not known. The record has no base qualities; no much larger clone is one base away.

One collaborating source in Seattle enrolled patients while the patients were actively infected and followed the patients over time throughout the course of disease. Collaborating institutions collected whole blood in K2EDTA tubes following their own protocols. For TCRbeta analysis, collaborators shipped samples in one of three forms: frozen whole blood, isolated PBMCs, or DNA extracted from either of those sample types. The chain is assembled from TRBV2 and TRBJ1-5; 7 central nucleotides agree with TRBD1. What was sequenced was peripheral blood. The TCR sequence derives from a woman aged 50 to 60 with COVID-19, enrolled during active disease. The bases are TGTGCCAGCTCCGAGCAGGGGGGCAATCAGCCCCAGCATTTT. It is translated as CASSEQGGNQPQHF. Beyond the CDR3, the reference TRBV2 and TRBJ1-5 genes provide the residues; the full variable domain reads: EPEVTQTPSHQVTQMGQEVILRCVPISNHLYFYWYRQILGQKVEFLVSFYNNEISEKSEIFDDQFSVERPDGSNFTLKIRSTKLEDSAMYFCASSEQGGNQPQHFGDGTRLSIL.